This T cell receptor (beta chain) was profiled in a study of human T cells and chemical hapten exposure. As for the study in general: Sensitization applied 2% DPC to 2 cm by 2 cm of upper inner arm skin. Reading of the patch tests, which applied 0.01% DPC to the upper back, occurred at 6 days.

Study-wide results and limits: Expanded TCRs produced significantly more large CDR3 similarity clusters than controls did.

There are many counts of this clonotype. Antigen unknown. One entry per CDR3 protein, called by TCRdb with MiXCR from the RACE reads. The sample lists about 170,000 distinct CDR3 sequences, about a quarter occurring once. V dropped 4 bases and J dropped 7 bases, with 14 bases sitting between them. The germline V gene has CDR1 MGHRA and CDR2 YSYEKL. The CDR3 has 15 residues. Noted time point: patch test 3, about 24 weeks after DPC sensitization. Noted treatment: therapeutic diphenylcyclopropenone sensitization with weekly scalp DPC. Total RNA came from unfractionated whole blood. The origin of this receptor is a woman under 30 with alopecia areata. Some clones in this sample may be carry-over from other donors' samples. The chain carries TRBV4-1 and TRBJ1-6, with D perhaps TRBD1 (5 bases). Material: whole blood, obtained in connection with sensitization to the hapten diphenylcyclopropenone (DPC). CDR3 bases: TGCGCCAGCAGCCCGGTTCCAGGGCCCAATTCACCCCTCCACTTT. Its translation: CASSPVPGPNSPLHF.